These 14 T cell receptor beta chains originate from one sample sequenced in a study of post-analysis software for immune sequencing data. Study conclusions and caveats: TRBV5-6, TRBV5-1 and TRBV20-1 were among roughly 5 TRBV segments more frequent in patients than controls.

No antigen has been assigned to these receptors. Unique-molecular-identifier-tagged TCR beta cDNA libraries were used. TCRdb redid the calling of the PCR reads with MiXCR, one entry per CDR3 protein. The top ten clones hold 10% to 12% of a sample with hundreds of thousands of distinct CDR3 sequences, 59% of them seen once. The source material was blood. All receptors come from a girl aged 2-10 years with multiple sclerosis.

The chain employs TRBV12-3 or TRBV12-4 and TRBJ1-5; 8 bases agree with TRBD1. The CDR3 runs to 14 residues. The V segment lost 4 bases and the J segment 5 bases; nucleotides outside the gene matches: 4. CDR3 sequence (DNA): TGTGCCAGCAGTTGGCAGGGGGCCCATCAGCCCCAGCATTTT. This sequence encodes CASSWQGAHQPQHF.

The CDR3 DNA sequence: TGTGCCAGCAGTCTTGACAATAGCGTACGACACCAAGAGACCCAGTACTTC. Protein product: CASSLDNSVRHQETQYF. This chain joins TRBV12-3 or TRBV12-4 and TRBJ2-5, with D perhaps matching TRBD2 (5 bases). The CDR3 length is 17 residues. V dropped 5 bases and J dropped 0 bases, with 19 bases sitting between them.

This chain links TRBV27 with TRBJ2-3, with a tentative D call TRBD1 (6 bases). The CDR3 sequence is 15 residues long. Germline V gene sequence: CDR1 MNHEY, CDR2 SMNVEV (reference sequence). The V and J ends lost 4 bases and 2 bases respectively, with 13 bases between them. The DNA for the CDR3 is TGTGCCAGCAGTTCCGGACAGCGGTTCACAGATACGCAGTATTTT. Its protein is CASSSGQRFTDTQYF.

This chain links TRBV29-1 with TRBJ2-1; no definite D call. With 2 bases removed from V and 5 bases from J, the gap between germline ends came to 10 bases. The CDR3 contains 13 residues. The germline CDR1 and CDR2 sequences are SQVTM and ANQGSEA. The CDR3: CSVELVTDNEQFF. Here the CDR3 DNA reads TGCAGCGTTGAATTAGTTACGGACAATGAGCAGTTCTTC.

The V gene is TRBV20-1, the J gene TRBJ1-2, with 7 bases fitting TRBD1. The V gene's germline CDR1 is DFQATT and CDR2 SNEGSKA (reference sequence). The trim removed 5 bases at V and 3 bases at J, leaving 6 bases unmatched. CDR3 length: 13 residues. CDR3 DNA: TGCAGTGCTTCCAACAGGGGAGACTATGGCTACACCTTC. It yields the protein CSASNRGDYGYTF.

The chain joins TRBV29-1 to TRBJ2-7; 8 bases map to TRBD1. CDR1 SQVTM and CDR2 ANQGSEA come from the germline V gene. Trimming cost V 5 bases and J 2 bases; bases outside gene matches: 8. The CDR3 has 14 amino acids. CDR3 sequence: CSVSGGPRTYEQYF. As DNA, the CDR3 is TGCAGCGTTTCAGGGGGCCCCAGGACCTACGAGCAGTACTTC.

This chain uses TRBV6-1 with TRBJ2-7; maybe TRBD1 (5 bases). The CDR3 covers 13 residues. Germline CDR1 reads MNHNS; CDR2 reads SASEGT. The V gene lost 7 bases and the J gene lost 3 bases, with 13 bases spanning the gap. CDR3 bases: TGTGCCAGCAAGGGAAGGGGTCACTACGAGCAGTACTTC. Amino acid sequence: CASKGRGHYEQYF.

The gene calls are TRBV29-1 and TRBJ2-6, with TRBD1 matching 11 bases. J was trimmed by 4 bases and V by 4 bases; bases with no gene match: 9. CDR1 is SQVTM, CDR2 ANQGSEA, per germline. This CDR3 spans 17 amino acids. The CDR3: CSVAGGQGAQGANVLTF. DNA for the CDR3: TGCAGCGTTGCGGGAGGACAGGGGGCGCAAGGGGCCAACGTCCTGACTTTC.

The chain recombines TRBV12-3 or TRBV12-4 with TRBJ2-5, with 9 positions matching TRBD2. The length of the CDR3 is 19 residues. V was clipped by 2 bases and J by 13 bases; unmatched bases: 26. CDR3 DNA sequence: TGTGCCAGCAGTTTAAGGAGGCATCTATGGCGGGAGGGCCAAGAGGCCCGGTACTTC. It specifies CASSLRRHLWREGQEARYF.

This clonotype was seen more than once but under ten times. The rearrangement joins TRBV12-3 or TRBV12-4 to TRBJ2-3; 8 bases line up with TRBD2. The CDR3 has 19 amino acids. J lost 3 bases, V lost 3 bases, and 17 bases had no gene match. The CDR3 loop reads CASSFSLGGRGGETDTQYF. DNA for the CDR3: TGTGCCAGCAGTTTCTCCCTCGGGGGACGGGGGGGCGAAACAGATACGCAGTATTTT.

Note on this clonotype: The junction departs from the called germline gene at one end, perhaps through a read error. The chain combines TRBV15 with TRBJ2-5, with 12 bases fitting TRBD2. The CDR3 is 15 residues long. Germline V gene lookup returns CDR1 LNHNV and CDR2 YYDKDF (reference sequence). This chain's CDR3 is CATGRLAGASVTQYF. The CDR3 DNA reads TGTGCCACCGGCAGACTAGCGGGAGCTTCGGTGACCCAGTACTTC.

This chain connects TRBV3-1 to TRBJ2-3, with 7 bases that match TRBD1. This CDR3 contains 16 residues. Germline CDR1 and CDR2: LGHDT and YNNKEL (reference sequence). J gave up 2 bases and V 0 bases, and 5 bases lay outside the gene matches. CDR3 sequence: CASSQERGRFTDTQYF. The DNA for the CDR3 is TGTGCCAGCAGCCAAGAGAGGGGGCGCTTCACAGATACGCAGTATTTT.

V gene TRBV20-1 combines with J gene TRBJ2-5, with 9 bases matching TRBD1. Germline V lookup: CDR1 DFQATT, CDR2 SNEGSKA (reference sequence). V was clipped by 6 bases and J by 1 base; unmatched bases: 15. This CDR3 comprises 17 residues. CDR3 in DNA: TGCAGTGCGGCCGGACAGGGGTTAACCACTTTCCAAGAGACCCAGTACTTC. Its translation: CSAAGQGLTTFQETQYF.

The chain has TRBV6-5 and TRBJ2-7; 7 positions agree with TRBD1. The CDR3 runs 14 residues. Germline V gene lookup returns CDR1 MNHEY and CDR2 SVGAGI. The V gene end was trimmed by 6 bases and the J gene end by 1 base; junction bases not matched to a gene: 6. This CDR3 is CASRRQGQSYEQYF. The CDR3 DNA sequence: TGTGCCAGCAGGCGACAGGGCCAGTCCTACGAGCAGTACTTC.